Listed here are 20 T cell receptor beta chains from one sample, sequenced in a study of shared clonotypes between healthy human individuals. Measured with immunoSEQ multiplex PCR; TCRdb has only the in-frame clones, and not every one. The profile shows about 2 million clones, 90% to 95% of them singletons. The specimen was naive CD4+ T cells sorted from blood. Stated subset: CD45RA+ positively selected. The receptors here all came from a young man in good health.

A remark on this clone: Other nucleotide sequences in the sample specify the same CDR3. The chain is built from TRBV5-1 and TRBJ2-7; D may be TRBD1 (6 bases). The germline V and J ends were trimmed by 0 bases and 3 bases, with 10 bases remaining between them. This CDR3 is built from 14 residues. Per the germline V gene, CDR1 is SGHRS and CDR2 is YFSETQ. CDR3 amino acids: CASSLGQASYEQYF. DNA of the CDR3: TGCGCCAGCAGCTTGGGACAGGCAAGCTACGAGCAGTACTTC.

The CDR3 sequence: CASSQDGAGGGDTQYF. The CDR3 DNA sequence: TGCGCCAGCAGCCAAGACGGAGCGGGGGGCGGGGATACGCAGTATTTT. V and J are TRBV4-1 and TRBJ2-3; 9 nucleotides agree with TRBD2. Trimming at V came to 0 bases and at J to 6 bases, leaving 7 bases not matched to a gene. The CDR3 is made up of 16 amino acids. CDR1 is MGHRA and CDR2 is YSYEKL in the germline V gene.

This chain uses TRBV6-5 with TRBJ1-1; the D is unclear. The CDR3 loop spans 14 amino acids. CDR1 MNHEY and CDR2 SVGAGI come from the germline V gene. V lost 2 bases and J 0 bases, leaving 7 bases between the germline ends. The CDR3 protein is CASSYTPLNTEAFF. The CDR3 DNA is TGTGCCAGCAGTTACACCCCGTTGAACACTGAAGCTTTCTTT.

The chain carries TRBV2 and TRBJ2-3; D is tentatively TRBD1 or TRBD2 (7 bases each). V lost 7 bases, J lost 2 bases, and 22 bases lay in between. The germline V gene encodes CDR1 SNHLY and CDR2 FYNNEI. The CDR3 contains 17 residues. DNA of the CDR3: TGTGCCAGCACCCCCAGGGGGGGCGGGGTGACCACAGATACGCAGTATTTT. It specifies CASTPRGGGVTTDTQYF.

A remark on this clone: A much larger clone is a single base away; this may be a read error. The gene calls are TRBV9 and TRBJ1-1; D is unclear. CDR3 size: 16 residues. Trimming took off 0 bases at V and 5 bases at J, with 17 bases between the two ends. Germline CDR1 SGDLS, CDR2 YYNGEE. CDR3 nucleotides: TGTGCCAGCAGCGTAGTCCCCCCTCAGGATAAGACTGAAGCTTTCTTT. This encodes CASSVVPPQDKTEAFF.

CDR3 amino acids: CAISQDRGALYF. CDR3 coding DNA: TGTGCCATCAGTCAGGACAGGGGCGCCCTCTACTTC. The rearrangement uses TRBV10-3 and TRBJ2-5, with 9 bases fitting TRBD1. The CDR3 contains 12 residues. The V and J ends lost 5 bases and 14 bases, in that order; junction bases with no gene match: 9. Per germline, CDR1 ENHRY and CDR2 SYGVKD.

The chain is built from TRBV7-2 and TRBJ2-2; 10 bases are a match to TRBD2. CDR1 is SGHTA, CDR2 FQGNSA, per germline. The ends lost 4 bases at V and 7 bases at J; junction bases unmatched: 6. CDR3 size: 15 residues. Here the CDR3 reads CASSSQAGGIGELFF. The CDR3 nucleotides read TGTGCCAGCAGCTCCCAAGCGGGAGGGATCGGGGAGCTGTTTTTT.

V is TRBV7-2 and J is TRBJ1-5; the D is unclear. Germline V gene lookup returns CDR1 SGHTA and CDR2 FQGNSA. This CDR3 spans 15 amino acids. Deletions cut 1 base from V and 6 bases from J, with 13 bases between. CDR3 DNA: TGTGCCAGCAGCTTAGAGGGCGGGGTTCGTCAGCCCCAGCATTTT. Protein: CASSLEGGVRQPQHF.

The sample holds one count of this clone. This chain links TRBV7-9 with TRBJ1-1, with a possible D match to TRBD1 (6 bases). Per the germline V gene, CDR1 is SEHNR and CDR2 is FQNEAQ (reference sequence). V was trimmed by 5 bases and J by 6 bases, leaving 16 bases between them. The CDR3 length is 14 residues. This CDR3 is CASSPQGAVAEAFF. The CDR3 region has the DNA TGTGCCAGCAGCCCACAGGGCGCGGTGGCTGAAGCTTTCTTT.

The gene calls are TRBV2 and TRBJ2-1, with D unclear. The V gene's germline CDR1 is SNHLY and CDR2 FYNNEI. The CDR3 length is 16 residues. Trimming removed 4 bases at V and 1 base at J, with 14 bases between. CDR3 amino acids: CASSGPKLASYNEQFF. The CDR3 DNA reads TGTGCCAGCAGTGGACCCAAATTGGCGTCCTACAATGAGCAGTTCTTC.

Concerning this clone itself: The sample has other DNA sequences that encode this CDR3 too. The V gene is TRBV6-6, the J gene TRBJ2-7; 11 nucleotides align to TRBD2. The CDR3 totals 15 residues. Germline CDR1 reads MNHNY; CDR2 reads SVGAGI (reference sequence). The J segment lost 3 bases and the V segment lost 0 bases, leaving 1 base of the junction unmatched. In DNA form, the CDR3 reads TGTGCCAGCAGTTACTCCACTAGCGGGAGCTACGAGCAGTACTTC. As protein: CASSYSTSGSYEQYF.

This rearrangement joins TRBV18 to TRBJ2-7, with D perhaps matching TRBD1 or TRBD2 (5 bases each). In germline, CDR1 is KGHSH, CDR2 LQKENI. CDR3 length equals 14 residues. Trimming took off 3 bases at V and 2 bases at J, with 11 bases between the two ends. The CDR3 reads CASSPGVPAYEQYF. In nucleotides, the CDR3 is TGTGCCAGCTCACCGGGGGTTCCAGCCTACGAGCAGTACTTC.

The gene calls are TRBV6-1 and TRBJ2-1; 7 positions agree with TRBD2. Germline assignment: CDR1 MNHNS and CDR2 SASEGT. With V trimmed by 4 bases and J by 4 bases, 19 bases remained unmatched. This CDR3 comprises 19 residues. The CDR3 protein is CASSAGRDGLERGYNEQFF. The CDR3 DNA sequence: TGTGCCAGCAGTGCGGGCCGGGACGGACTAGAGAGGGGTTACAATGAGCAGTTCTTC.

This clone was counted a single time. The chain has TRBV4-1 and TRBJ2-7; 8 bases fit TRBD1. With 4 bases clipped from V and 2 bases from J, the junction kept 1 base outside the gene matches. Germline CDR1 and CDR2: MGHRA and YSYEKL. The length of the CDR3 is 13 residues. In DNA, the CDR3 is TGCGCCAGCAGCCTGGACAGGGCCTACGAGCAGTACTTC. Amino acid sequence: CASSLDRAYEQYF.

This sequence joins TRBV7-9 and TRBJ2-3; D gene uncertain. V lost 5 bases to trimming and J lost 4 bases, with 16 bases between them. The germline gives CDR1 SEHNR, CDR2 FQNEAQ (reference sequence). The CDR3 is 15 amino acids. CDR3 residues: CASSVTGTPADTQYF. The CDR3 nucleotides read TGTGCCAGCAGCGTAACGGGTACTCCTGCAGATACGCAGTATTTT.

The chain joins TRBV25-1 to TRBJ2-3; no clear D gene. The V end lost 8 bases, the J end lost 3 bases, and 9 bases lay between the germline ends. This CDR3 contains 12 residues. Germline lookup yields CDR1 MGHDK and CDR2 SYGVNS. CDR3 sequence: CASARLTDTQYF. The CDR3 nucleotides are TGTGCCAGCGCCCGACTTACAGATACGCAGTATTTT. The variable domain in full, with the rest retrieved from reference TRBV25-1 and TRBJ2-3, is EADIYQTPRYLVIGTGKKITLECSQTMGHDKMYWYQQDPGMELHLIHYSYGVNSTEKGDLSSESTVSRIRTEHFPLTLESARPSHTSQYLCASARLTDTQYFGPGTRLTVL.

The rearrangement uses TRBV2 and TRBJ2-7; D possibly uses TRBD1 or TRBD2 (5 bases each). Trimming left V 6 bases short and J 4 bases short, with 19 bases between. Germline V CDR1 and CDR2: SNHLY, FYNNEI. The CDR3 spans 15 residues. The CDR3 here is CASRRGPTQGYEQYF. DNA of the CDR3: TGTGCCAGCAGGAGGGGCCCCACTCAGGGTTACGAGCAGTACTTC. The variable domain in full, completed from reference TRBV2 and TRBJ2-7, reads EPEVTQTPSHQVTQMGQEVILRCVPISNHLYFYWYRQILGQKVEFLVSFYNNEISEKSEIFDDQFSVERPDGSNFTLKIRSTKLEDSAMYFCASRRGPTQGYEQYFGPGTRLTVT.

This sequence joins TRBV6-5 and TRBJ1-2; D is perhaps TRBD1 (5 bases). The CDR3 runs 13 residues. The V gene lost 6 bases and the J gene lost 6 bases, with 14 bases spanning the gap. CDR1 MNHEY and CDR2 SVGAGI come from the germline V gene. Here the CDR3 DNA reads TGTGCCAGCAGGCCCTGGGCGGGGGATGGCTACACCTTC. Translating it yields CASRPWAGDGYTF.

The V and J genes are TRBV10-3 and TRBJ1-2; the D gene is possibly TRBD1 (5 bases). Germline assignment: CDR1 ENHRY and CDR2 SYGVKD. Between the trimmed V and J ends, which lost 0 bases and 6 bases, there was a span of 8 bases. This CDR3 contains 13 residues. The CDR3 DNA sequence: TGTGCCATCAGTGAGTCGACGGGACATGGCTACACCTTC. Amino acid sequence: CAISESTGHGYTF.

The rearrangement links TRBV7-3 to TRBJ1-1; no clear D. CDR1 is SGHTA and CDR2 is FQGTGA in the germline V gene. There are 12 residues in the CDR3. Trimming pared 4 bases from V and 7 bases from J, leaving 10 bases between. CDR3: CASSSGRSEAFF. The DNA of the CDR3 is TGTGCCAGCAGCTCCGGGCGTAGTGAAGCTTTCTTT. Together with reference TRBV7-3 and TRBJ1-1, the CDR3 gives the full variable domain: GAGVSQTPSNKVTEKGKYVELRCDPISGHTALYWYRQSLGQGPEFLIYFQGTGAADDSGLPNDRFFAVRPEGSVSTLKIQRTERGDSAVYLCASSSGRSEAFFGQGTRLTVV.